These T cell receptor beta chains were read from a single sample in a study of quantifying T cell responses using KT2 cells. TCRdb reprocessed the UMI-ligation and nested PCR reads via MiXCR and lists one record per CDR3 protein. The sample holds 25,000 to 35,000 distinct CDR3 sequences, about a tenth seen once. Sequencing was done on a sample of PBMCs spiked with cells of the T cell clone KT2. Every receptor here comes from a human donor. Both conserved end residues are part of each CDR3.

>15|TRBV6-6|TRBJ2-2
CASSYARGNTGELFF
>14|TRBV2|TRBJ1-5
CASSAGTPNQPQHF
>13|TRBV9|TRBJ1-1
CASSVTDNTEAFF
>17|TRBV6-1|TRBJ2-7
CATTRVSGRARTYEQYF
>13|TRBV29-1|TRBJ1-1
CSVVETSGAEAFF
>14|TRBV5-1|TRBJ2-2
CASTVLAGSGELFF
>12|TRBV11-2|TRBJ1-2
CASSSTGDGYTF
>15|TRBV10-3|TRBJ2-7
CAISEFERGTYEQYF
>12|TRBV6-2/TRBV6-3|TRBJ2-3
CASSEVTDTQYF
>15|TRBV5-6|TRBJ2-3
CASSLLPGGTDTQYF
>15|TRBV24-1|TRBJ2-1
CATSQSGTGHNEQFF
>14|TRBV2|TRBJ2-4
CATQGLDSKNIQYF
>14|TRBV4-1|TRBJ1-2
CASSPQDSNYGYTF
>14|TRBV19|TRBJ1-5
CASSSIDSNQPQHF
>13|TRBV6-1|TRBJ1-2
CASGLTGDYGYTF
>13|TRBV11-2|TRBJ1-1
CASSSHSGTEAFF
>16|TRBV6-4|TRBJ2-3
CASSPGLAGGTDTQYF
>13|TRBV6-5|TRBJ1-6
CASSRDSYSPLHF
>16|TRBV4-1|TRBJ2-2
CASSQFAAPNTGELFF
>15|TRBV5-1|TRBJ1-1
CASSLVGGGGTEAFF
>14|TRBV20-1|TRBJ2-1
CSSQTSGAYNEQFF
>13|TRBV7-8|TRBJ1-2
CASSLGQIYGYTF
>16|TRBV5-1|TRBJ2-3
CASTTLPGINTDTQYF
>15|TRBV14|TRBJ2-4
CASSQVGTGTGIQYF
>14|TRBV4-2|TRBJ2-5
CASSQGLGRVTQYF
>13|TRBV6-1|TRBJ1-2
CASSDLRYYGYTF
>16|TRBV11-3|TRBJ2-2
CASSPRGRGGTGELFF
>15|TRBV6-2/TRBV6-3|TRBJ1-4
CASSYVGEANEKLFF
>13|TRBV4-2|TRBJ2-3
CASSPTEKDTQYF
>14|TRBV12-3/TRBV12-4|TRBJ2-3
CASTISPNKDTQYF
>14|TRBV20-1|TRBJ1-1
CSATRGTANTEAFF
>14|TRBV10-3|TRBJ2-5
CAISEPGQGETQYF
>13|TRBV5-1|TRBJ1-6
CASSLELNSPLHF
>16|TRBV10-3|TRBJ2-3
CAISASKGAGSDTQYF
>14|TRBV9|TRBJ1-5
CASSVGHSNQPQHF
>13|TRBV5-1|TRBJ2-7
CASRPGGAYEQYF
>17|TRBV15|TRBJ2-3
CATSRARGTPGPDTQYF
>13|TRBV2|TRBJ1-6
CASSELANSPLHF
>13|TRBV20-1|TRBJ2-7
CSARDILAGDTFF
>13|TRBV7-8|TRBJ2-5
CASSLRAQETQYF
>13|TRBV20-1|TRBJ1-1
CSATRDGGREAFF
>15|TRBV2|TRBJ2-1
CASIPDGAWGLGQFF
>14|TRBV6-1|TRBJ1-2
CASSEGGVNYGYTF
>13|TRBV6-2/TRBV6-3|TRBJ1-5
CASSYSTNQPQHF
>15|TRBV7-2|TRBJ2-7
CASSLEGAPSHEQYF
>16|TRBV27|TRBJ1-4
CASSLSPDRSREKLFF
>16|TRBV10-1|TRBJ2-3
CAIRRGQGGFTDTQYF
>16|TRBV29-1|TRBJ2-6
CSVEDLGNSGANVLTF
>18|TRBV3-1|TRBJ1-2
CASSQGGDRDRHNYGYTF
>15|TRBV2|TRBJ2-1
CASSELAGGDNEQFF
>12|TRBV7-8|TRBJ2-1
CASSPSGDEQFF